This TCR beta chain came from a study of Graves' ophthalmopathy and Graves' hyperthyroidism. Study as a whole: Pretreatment peripheral blood was obtained at initial diagnosis.

The V gene's germline CDR1 is DFQATT and CDR2 SNEGSKA (reference sequence). The CDR3 length is 14 residues. With 0 bases removed from V and 3 bases from J, the gap between germline ends came to 12 bases. This clonotype was seen many times. RNA transcripts were the source from which TCR beta CDR3 regions were amplified. HTBI primers were employed in first-round RT-PCR, then a second-round multiplex PCR followed. TCRdb analysed the multiplex PCR reads with MiXCR anew, one entry per CDR3 protein. The sample lists 450,000 or so distinct CDR3 sequences, roughly an eighth occurring once. The sequenced sample was blood. The genes are TRBV20-1 and TRBJ2-7, with D possibly matching TRBD1 (6 bases). This receptor was obtained from a woman younger than 45 with Graves' ophthalmopathy. CDR3 amino acids: CSARDLGGNYEQYF. The CDR3 DNA sequence: TGCAGTGCTAGAGATCTAGGGGGAAACTACGAGCAGTACTTC.